The entry below describes one TCR beta chain. The clone's antigen remains unknown. No base-level quality is on record; no much larger clone is a single base apart. The CDR1 and CDR2 encoded by the germline V gene are MDHEN and SYDVKM. Here V drops 4 bases and J drops 2 bases, and the junction holds 5 bases not matched to any gene. The CDR3 spans 14 residues, from the cysteine through the phenylalanine. Of all the DNA, just the CDR3 is kept, 42 bases in frame from base 1. The multiplex PCR used 52 forward TRBV primers and 13 reverse TRBJ primers, with assay-based and computational corrections for amplification bias. Rearranged TRB loci were amplified from genomic DNA by multiplex PCR within the immunoSEQ assay. An Illumina HiSeq platform was used to sequence the TRB amplicons. Processing in the source paper ran as follows. Custom algorithms error-filtered the raw sequences and aligned the raw sequences to reference gene sequences, after which the immunoSEQ online tools were used for analysis. The frequencies of productive and nonproductive TRB rearrangements were evaluated among unique sequences as well as among total sequences. The likelihood of self-reactivity was estimated by examining two features, hydrophobicity and amino acid composition, of TRB CDR3 positions 6 and 7. Prism software was used to run t tests, Mann-Whitney tests or two-way ANOVA for comparisons between groups. TCRdb took this table from immuneACCESS and kept in-frame rearrangements with V and J called. Such tables lack part of the clones; where checked against another copy, unresolved V genes explain under half of the gap, and the rest is unexplained. V and J calls plus clone size are reproduced from that table; the DNA served to infer D and trimming. Present in this sample are almost 30,000 clones, 92% of which were seen just once. About 1.6% of the sample is in the top ten clones.

These data are taken from a study of regulatory T cells (dated by TCRdb to the late 2010s). About the study as a whole: The study compared T-cell receptor beta repertoires of sorted regulatory, conventional CD4+ and CD8+ T cells in CD3G-deficient patients with those in healthy controls. General conclusions and limits of the study: Restricted unique TRB V-J pairs and skewed V and J gene usage were observed in patient repertoires, most markedly in regulatory T cells. Conventional CD4+ T cells from CD3G-deficient patients were enriched for hydrophobic residues at CDR3 positions 6 and 7, suggesting more self-reactive specificities.

Evidence of autoimmunity was found in all CD3G-deficient patients, and more severe autoimmunity was observed in two of the patients. At testing, patients were between 2 and 39 years old and showed lower naive and higher memory CD4+ and CD8+ T-cell proportions. CD4+ cells were FACS-sorted into CD25-high CD127-low regulatory T cells and CD25-low CD127-high conventional CD4+ T cells. More than 5 individuals with CD3G deficiency made up the patient group. Patient samples and clinical data were obtained from an international physician network spanning the United States, Europe and Asia. Peripheral blood mononuclear cells were isolated by Ficoll density separation.

The sample was conventional CD4+ T cells sorted from blood. The receptor chain draws on TRBV28 and TRBJ2-7, with 7 central nucleotides matching TRBD1. The TCR was taken from a young adult with CD3G deficiency. The DNA sequence is given as TGTGCCAGCAGTTCGACAGGGTTTGCCTACGAGCAGTACTTC. This gives the protein CASSSTGFAYEQYF.